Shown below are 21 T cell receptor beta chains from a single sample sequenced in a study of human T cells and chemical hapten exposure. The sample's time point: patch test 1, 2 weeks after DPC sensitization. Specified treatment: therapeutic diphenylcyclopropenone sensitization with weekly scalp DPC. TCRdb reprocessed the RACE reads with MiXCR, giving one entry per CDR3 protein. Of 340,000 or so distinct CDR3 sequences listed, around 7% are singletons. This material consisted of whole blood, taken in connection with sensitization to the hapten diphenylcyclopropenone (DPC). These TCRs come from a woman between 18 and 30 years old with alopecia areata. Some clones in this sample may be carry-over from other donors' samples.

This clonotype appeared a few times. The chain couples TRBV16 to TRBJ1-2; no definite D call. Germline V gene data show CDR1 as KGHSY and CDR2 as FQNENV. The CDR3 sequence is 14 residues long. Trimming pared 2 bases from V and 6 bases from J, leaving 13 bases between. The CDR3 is CASSQRGQMDGYTF. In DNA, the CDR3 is TGTGCCAGCAGCCAAAGAGGGCAAATGGATGGCTACACCTTC.

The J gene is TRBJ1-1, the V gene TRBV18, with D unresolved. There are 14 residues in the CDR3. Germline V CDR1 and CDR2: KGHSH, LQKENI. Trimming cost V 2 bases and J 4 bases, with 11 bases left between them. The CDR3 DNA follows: TGTGCCAGCTCACCAACTCCAGTTACCACTGAAGCTTTCTTT. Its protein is CASSPTPVTTEAFF.

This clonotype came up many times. CDR3 sequence: CSARKAGTDGEQFF. In DNA form, the CDR3 reads TGCAGTGCTAGGAAAGCGGGCACTGACGGTGAGCAGTTCTTC. The chain is built from TRBV20-1 and TRBJ2-1, with D perhaps TRBD2 (6 bases). Between the trimmed V and J ends, which lost 3 bases and 9 bases, there was a span of 18 bases. The CDR3 is 14 residues long. Germline CDR1 reads DFQATT; CDR2 reads SNEGSKA (reference sequence).

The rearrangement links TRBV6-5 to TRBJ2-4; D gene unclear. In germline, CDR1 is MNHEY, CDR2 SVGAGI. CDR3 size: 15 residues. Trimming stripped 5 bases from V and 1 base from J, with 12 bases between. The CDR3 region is CASSPTANAKNIQYF. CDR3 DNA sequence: TGTGCCAGCAGTCCAACCGCTAACGCCAAAAACATTCAGTACTTC.

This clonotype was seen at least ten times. In DNA, the CDR3 is TGTGCCAGCAGCCAAGATCTGGCGGGGGTGAACACTGAAGCTTTCTTT. It translates to CASSQDLAGVNTEAFF. This chain uses TRBV3-1 with TRBJ1-1; possibly TRBD1 for D (5 bases). CDR1 is LGHDT, CDR2 YNNKEL, per germline (reference sequence). V was clipped by 0 bases and J by 0 bases, with 11 bases between them. The CDR3 covers 16 residues.

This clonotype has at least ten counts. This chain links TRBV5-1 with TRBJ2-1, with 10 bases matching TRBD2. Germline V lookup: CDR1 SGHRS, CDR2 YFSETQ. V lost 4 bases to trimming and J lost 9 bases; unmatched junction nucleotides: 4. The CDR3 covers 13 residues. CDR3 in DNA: TGCGCCAGCAGCGTGGAGCGGGGGGGTGAGCAGTTCTTC. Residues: CASSVERGGEQFF.

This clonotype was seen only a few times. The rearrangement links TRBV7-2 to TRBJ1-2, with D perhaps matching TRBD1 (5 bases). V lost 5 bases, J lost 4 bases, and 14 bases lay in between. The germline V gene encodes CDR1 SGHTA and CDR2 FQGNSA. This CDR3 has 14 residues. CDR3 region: CASSRGLGPYGYTF. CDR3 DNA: TGTGCCAGCAGCCGTGGACTGGGACCCTATGGCTACACCTTC.

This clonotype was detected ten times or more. CDR3: CASSVAPSVGGELFF. CDR3 DNA: TGTGCCAGCAGCGTAGCTCCTAGCGTGGGCGGGGAGCTGTTTTTT. The chain employs TRBV9 and TRBJ2-2; D may be TRBD2 (6 bases). The V and J ends lost 0 bases and 7 bases respectively, with 13 bases between them. This CDR3 has 15 residues. Germline V gene data show CDR1 as SGDLS and CDR2 as YYNGEE.

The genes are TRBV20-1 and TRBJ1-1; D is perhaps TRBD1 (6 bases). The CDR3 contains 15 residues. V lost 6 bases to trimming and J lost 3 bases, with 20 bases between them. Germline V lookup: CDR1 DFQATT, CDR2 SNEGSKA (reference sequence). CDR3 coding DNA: TGCAGTGCCACCCCCTTGGGGGGCCGGGACACTGAAGCTTTCTTT. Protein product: CSATPLGGRDTEAFF.

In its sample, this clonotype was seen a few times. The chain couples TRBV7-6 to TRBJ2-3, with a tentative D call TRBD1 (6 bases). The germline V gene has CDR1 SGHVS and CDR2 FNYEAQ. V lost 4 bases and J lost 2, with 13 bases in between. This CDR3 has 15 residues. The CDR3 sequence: CASSSDSGVTDTQYF. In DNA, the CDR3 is TGTGCCAGCAGCTCGGATTCAGGGGTCACAGATACGCAGTATTTT.

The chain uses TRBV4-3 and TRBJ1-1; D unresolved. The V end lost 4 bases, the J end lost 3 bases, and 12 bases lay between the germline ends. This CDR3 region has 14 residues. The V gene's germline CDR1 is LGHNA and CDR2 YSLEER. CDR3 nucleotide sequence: TGCGCCAGCAGCCCCCGAACGGCGTACACTGAAGCTTTCTTT. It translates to CASSPRTAYTEAFF.

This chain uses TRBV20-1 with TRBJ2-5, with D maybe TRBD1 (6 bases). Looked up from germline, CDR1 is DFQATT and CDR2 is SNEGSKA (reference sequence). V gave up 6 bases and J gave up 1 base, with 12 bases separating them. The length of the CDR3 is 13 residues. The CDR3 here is CSAPQGGQETQYF. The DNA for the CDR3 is TGCAGTGCCCCTCAAGGGGGCCAAGAGACCCAGTACTTC.

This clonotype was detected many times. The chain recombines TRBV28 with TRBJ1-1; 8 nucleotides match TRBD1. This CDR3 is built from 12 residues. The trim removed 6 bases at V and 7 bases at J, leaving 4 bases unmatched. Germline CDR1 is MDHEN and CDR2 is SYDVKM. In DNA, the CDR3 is TGTGCCAGCAGCACGGACAGGGATGAAGCTTTCTTT. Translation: CASSTDRDEAFF.

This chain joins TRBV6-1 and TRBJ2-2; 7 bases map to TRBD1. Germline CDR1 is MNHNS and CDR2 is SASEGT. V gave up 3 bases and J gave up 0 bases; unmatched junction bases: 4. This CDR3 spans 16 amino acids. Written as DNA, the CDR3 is TGTGCCAGCAGTGATCAAGGGGGCGCGAACACCGGGGAGCTGTTTTTT. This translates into CASSDQGGANTGELFF.

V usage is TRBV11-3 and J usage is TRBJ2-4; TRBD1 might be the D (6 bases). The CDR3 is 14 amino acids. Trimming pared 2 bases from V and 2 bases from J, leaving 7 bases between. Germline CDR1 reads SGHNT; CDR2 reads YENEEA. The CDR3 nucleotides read TGTGCCAGCAGCTTAAGGGGGACCAAAAACATTCAGTACTTC. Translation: CASSLRGTKNIQYF.

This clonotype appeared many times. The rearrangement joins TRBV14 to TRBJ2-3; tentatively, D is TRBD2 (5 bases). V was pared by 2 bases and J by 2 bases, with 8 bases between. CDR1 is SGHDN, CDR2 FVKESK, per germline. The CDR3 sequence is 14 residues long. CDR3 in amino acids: CASSQRGATDTQYF. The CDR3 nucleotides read TGTGCCAGCAGCCAACGGGGAGCCACAGATACGCAGTATTTT.

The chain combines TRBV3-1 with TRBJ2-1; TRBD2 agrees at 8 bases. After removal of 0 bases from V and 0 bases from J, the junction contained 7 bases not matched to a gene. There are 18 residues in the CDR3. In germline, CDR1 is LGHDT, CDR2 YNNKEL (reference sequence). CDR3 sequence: CASSQDGQRGPSYNEQFF. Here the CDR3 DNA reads TGTGCCAGCAGCCAAGATGGGCAGCGGGGGCCCTCCTACAATGAGCAGTTCTTC.

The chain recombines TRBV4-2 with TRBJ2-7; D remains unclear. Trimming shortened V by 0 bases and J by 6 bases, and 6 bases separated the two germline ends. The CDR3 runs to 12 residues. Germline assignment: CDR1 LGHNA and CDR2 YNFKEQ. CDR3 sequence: CASSQDGVEQYF. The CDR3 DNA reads TGTGCCAGCAGCCAAGATGGGGTCGAGCAGTACTTC.

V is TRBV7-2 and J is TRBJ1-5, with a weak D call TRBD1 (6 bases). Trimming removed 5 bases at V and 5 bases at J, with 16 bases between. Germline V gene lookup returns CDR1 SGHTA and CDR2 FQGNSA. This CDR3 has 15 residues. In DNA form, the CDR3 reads TGTGCCAGCAGCCTGACAGGAAATGCGCATCAGCCCCAGCATTTT. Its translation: CASSLTGNAHQPQHF.

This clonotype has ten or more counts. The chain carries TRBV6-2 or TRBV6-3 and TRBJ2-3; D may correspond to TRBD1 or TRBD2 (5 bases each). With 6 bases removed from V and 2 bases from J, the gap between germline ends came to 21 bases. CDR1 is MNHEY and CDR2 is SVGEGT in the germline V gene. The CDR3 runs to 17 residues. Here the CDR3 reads CASSYGTSLRDTDTQYF. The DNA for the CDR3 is TGTGCCAGCAGCTACGGGACCTCCCTAAGGGACACAGATACGCAGTATTTT.

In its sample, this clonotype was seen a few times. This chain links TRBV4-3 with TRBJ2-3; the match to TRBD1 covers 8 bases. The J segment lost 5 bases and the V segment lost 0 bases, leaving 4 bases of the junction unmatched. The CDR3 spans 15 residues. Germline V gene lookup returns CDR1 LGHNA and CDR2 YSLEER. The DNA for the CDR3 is TGCGCCAGCAGCCAAGAGTACAGGGGGGTAGATACGCAGTATTTT. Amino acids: CASSQEYRGVDTQYF.